This T cell receptor beta chain was sequenced for a study of OX40 agonist ivuxolimab in advanced cancers. For the study at large: Patients received intravenous ivuxolimab every 2 weeks at 0.01 to 10 mg/kg. Averaging 60 years in age, with a range of roughly 23 to 80, the cohort was 82.7% male.

Clones were sequenced by immunoSEQ multiplex PCR, and TCRdb holds only the in-frame ones, with some missing. The profile shows approximately 77,000 clones, 75% to 95% of them singletons. In regard to this clone: Its cognate antigen is unknown.

Points from the study as a whole: At doses 0.1 to 3.0 mg/kg, CD4+ and CD8+ clones expanded.

The sequence was obtained from an adult with an advanced solid tumor such as melanoma, head and neck, liver or kidney cancer. This specimen was CD4+ or CD8+ T cells sorted from blood, taken in a trial of the OX40 agonist ivuxolimab.

DNA of the CDR3: TGTGCCAGCAGCTTAGGGGGCTCTTTCCCCTACGAGCAGTACTTC. It translates to CASSLGGSFPYEQYF. The rearrangement joins TRBV7-9 to TRBJ2-7; a possible D gene is TRBD1 (5 bases). In germline, CDR1 is SEHNR, CDR2 FQNEAQ (reference sequence). V was shortened by 1 base and J by 2 bases, with 12 bases between the two germline ends. CDR3 length: 15 residues.